The present T cell receptor (beta chain) was sequenced within a study of PD-1 blockade in classical Hodgkin lymphoma. Study-level results: Before treatment, complete responders showed about the same diversity as newly diagnosed patients. Among the patients, those starting nivolumab under 1 year after ASCT were excluded. Baseline TCR diversity was reportedly lower in newly diagnosed patients than in healthy donors. It was reported as lower still in relapsed/refractory patients. A significant rise in TCR diversity was seen by C4D1 for CD4+ cells but not for CD8+ cells.

Every one of the patients relapsed after autologous stem cell transplantation (brentuximab vedotin exposure was variable). To note about this clone: What it binds is not known.

Sequencing was performed with immunoSEQ multiplex PCR; in TCRdb, only in-frame clones are kept and a portion is missing. The top ten hold approximately 3% of the sample, which has just under 45,000 clones, approximately 72% seen once. This CDR3 is built from 11 residues. Looked up from germline, CDR1 is MGHDK and CDR2 is SYGVNS. Trimming stripped 3 bases from V and 5 bases from J, with 5 bases between. The source was peripheral blood mononuclear cells (PBMCs), collected before the second cycle of nivolumab. This clonotype was obtained from a human donor with classical Hodgkin lymphoma. This chain uses TRBV25-1 with TRBJ2-7, with D unclear. CDR3 region: CASSDSHEQYF. Here the CDR3 DNA reads TGTGCCAGCAGTGATAGCCACGAGCAGTACTTC.